This T cell receptor beta chain originates from a study of cytomegalovirus exposure and HLA in healthy donors. PCR employed 60 Vbeta and 13 Jbeta primers. The assay was immunoSEQ multiplex PCR, and TCRdb's table has in-frame clones only and misses some. This repertoire shows approximately 100,000 clones, about four fifths found once; its top ten account for approximately 2%. The V segment lost 4 bases and the J segment 6 bases; nucleotides outside the gene matches: 14. Germline V gene sequence: CDR1 SGHKS, CDR2 YYEKEE (reference sequence). This CDR3 has 17 residues. The J gene is TRBJ2-1, the V gene TRBV5-5; TRBD2 matches at 9 bases. This TCR was sampled from a woman in her thirties or forties in good health and CMV-seronegative. The sequenced sample was PBMCs. CDR3 in amino acids: CASSHNFGGGAPNEQFF. For the CDR3, the DNA is TGTGCCAGCAGCCACAATTTCGGCGGGGGGGCCCCCAATGAGCAGTTCTTC.